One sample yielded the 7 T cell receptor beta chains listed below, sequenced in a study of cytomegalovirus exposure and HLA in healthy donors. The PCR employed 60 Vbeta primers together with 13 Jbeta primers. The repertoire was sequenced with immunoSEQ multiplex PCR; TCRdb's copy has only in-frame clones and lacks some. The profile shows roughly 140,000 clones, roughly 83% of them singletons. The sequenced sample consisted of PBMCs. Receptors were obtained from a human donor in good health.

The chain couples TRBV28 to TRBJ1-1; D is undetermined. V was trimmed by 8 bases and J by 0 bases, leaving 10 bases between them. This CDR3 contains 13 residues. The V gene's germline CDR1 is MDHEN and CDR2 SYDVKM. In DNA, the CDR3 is TGTGCCAGCCGGGAGGTTTTGAACACTGAAGCTTTCTTT. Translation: CASREVLNTEAFF.

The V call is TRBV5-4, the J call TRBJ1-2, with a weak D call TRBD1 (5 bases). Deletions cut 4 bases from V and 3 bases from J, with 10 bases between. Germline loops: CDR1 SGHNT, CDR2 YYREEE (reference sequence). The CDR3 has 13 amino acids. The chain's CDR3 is CASSRGDDYGYTF. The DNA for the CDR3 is TGTGCCAGCAGCCGGGGGGACGACTATGGCTACACCTTC.

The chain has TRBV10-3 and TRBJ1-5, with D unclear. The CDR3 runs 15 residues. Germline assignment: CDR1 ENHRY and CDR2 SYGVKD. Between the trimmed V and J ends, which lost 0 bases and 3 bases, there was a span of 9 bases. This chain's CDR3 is CAISESPGNNQPQHF. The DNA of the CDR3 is TGTGCCATCAGTGAGTCGCCGGGGAACAATCAGCCCCAGCATTTT.

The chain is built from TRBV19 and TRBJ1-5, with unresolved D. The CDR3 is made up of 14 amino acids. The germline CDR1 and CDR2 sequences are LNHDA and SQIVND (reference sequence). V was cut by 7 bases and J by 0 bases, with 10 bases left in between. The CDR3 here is CASTEGYSNQPQHF. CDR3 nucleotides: TGTGCCAGTACGGAGGGTTATAGCAATCAGCCCCAGCATTTT. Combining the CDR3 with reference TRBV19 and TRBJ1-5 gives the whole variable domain DGGITQSPKYLFRKEGQNVTLSCEQNLNHDAMYWYRQDPGQGLRLIYYSQIVNDFQKGDIAEGYSVSREKKESFPLTVTSAQKNPTAFYLCASTEGYSNQPQHFGDGTRLSIL.

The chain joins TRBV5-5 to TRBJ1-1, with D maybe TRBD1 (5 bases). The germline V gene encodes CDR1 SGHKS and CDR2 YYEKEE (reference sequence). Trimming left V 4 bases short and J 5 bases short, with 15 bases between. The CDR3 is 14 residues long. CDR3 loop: CASSHDSFTTEAFF. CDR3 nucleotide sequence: TGTGCCAGCAGCCACGACAGTTTTACGACTGAAGCTTTCTTT.

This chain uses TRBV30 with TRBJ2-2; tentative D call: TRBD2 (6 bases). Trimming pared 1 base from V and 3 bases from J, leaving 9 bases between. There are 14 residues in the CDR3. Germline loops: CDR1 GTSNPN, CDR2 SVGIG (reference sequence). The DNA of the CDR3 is TGTGCCTGGAGTGCCAGGGAGGACACCGGGGAGCTGTTTTTT. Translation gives CAWSAREDTGELFF.

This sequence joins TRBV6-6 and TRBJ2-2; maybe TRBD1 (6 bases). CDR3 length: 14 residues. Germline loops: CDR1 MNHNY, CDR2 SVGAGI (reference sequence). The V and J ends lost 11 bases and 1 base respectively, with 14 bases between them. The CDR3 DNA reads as TGTGCCGGGGGCACGAACAGGAACACCGGGGAGCTGTTTTTT. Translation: CAGGTNRNTGELFF.